Shown below are 28 T cell receptor beta chains from a single sample sequenced in a study of blood T cell repertoires in COVID-19. Clones were sequenced by immunoSEQ multiplex PCR, and TCRdb holds only the in-frame ones, with some missing. Of about 61,000 clones detected, around 80% appear once; the ten largest clones hold 4.5% to 7%. The sequenced sample was peripheral blood. The receptor set was obtained from a woman in her seventies with acute or convalescent COVID-19.

This chain connects TRBV10-3 to TRBJ2-1; 9 positions agree with TRBD2. The CDR3 is made up of 14 amino acids. Per the germline V gene, CDR1 is ENHRY and CDR2 is SYGVKD. V lost 9 bases to trimming and J lost 1 base; unmatched junction nucleotides: 4. In DNA, the CDR3 is TGTGCCATTTTCGCGGGGGGGTCCTACAATGAGCAGTTCTTC. This translates into CAIFAGGSYNEQFF.

CDR3 sequence reads: CASSFGAGQGPEAFF. The DNA for the CDR3 is TGTGCCAGCAGTTTTGGAGCGGGACAGGGTCCTGAAGCTTTCTTT. This rearrangement joins TRBV28 to TRBJ1-1; the match to TRBD1 covers 9 bases. The CDR3 runs 15 residues. Trimming at V came to 3 bases and at J to 6 bases, leaving 8 bases not matched to a gene. Germline CDR1 reads MDHEN; CDR2 reads SYDVKM.

This clone was seen only once. This CDR3 is CASSQPLQGLPGNTIYF. CDR3 sequence (DNA): TGTGCCAGCAGCCAGCCCTTACAGGGGCTCCCTGGAAACACCATATATTTT. The chain carries TRBV4-2 and TRBJ1-3; 7 bases line up with TRBD1. CDR3 length equals 17 residues. Germline assignment: CDR1 LGHNA and CDR2 YNFKEQ. V lost 3 bases, J lost 2 bases, and 10 bases stayed unmatched.

The chain links TRBV7-2 to TRBJ1-4; 8 bases are a match to TRBD1. Germline V gene lookup returns CDR1 SGHTA and CDR2 FQGNSA. Trimming cost V 5 bases and J 2 bases; bases outside gene matches: 4. The CDR3 is made up of 15 amino acids. In DNA, the CDR3 is TGTGCCAGCAGCGCCAGGACAGGGACTAATGAAAAACTGTTTTTT. It codes for CASSARTGTNEKLFF.

The V call is TRBV2, the J call TRBJ2-5; D may be TRBD2 (7 bases). V shed 5 bases and J shed 2 bases, with 12 bases lying between them. The CDR3 is 14 residues long. Germline V gene data show CDR1 as SNHLY and CDR2 as FYNNEI. CDR3 DNA: TGTGCCAGCAGTTTTGAGGGGGGGCAAGAGACCCAGTACTTC. Translated, it gives CASSFEGGQETQYF.

The chain couples TRBV30 to TRBJ2-5; 7 nucleotides agree with TRBD1. This CDR3 has 12 residues. The V and J ends lost 5 bases and 2 bases, in that order; junction bases with no gene match: 2. Germline V gives CDR1 GTSNPN, CDR2 SVGIG (reference sequence). The CDR3 DNA reads TGTGCCTGGGAGACAGGGCAAGAGACCCAGTACTTC. Translated, it gives CAWETGQETQYF. The complete variable domain, with remaining parts taken from reference TRBV30 and TRBJ2-5, reads SQTIHQWPATLVQPVGSPLSLECTVEGTSNPNLYWYRQAAGRGLQLLFYSVGIGQISSEVPQNLSASRPQDRQFILSSKKLLLSDSGFYLCAWETGQETQYFGPGTRLLVL.

The rearrangement links TRBV11-3 to TRBJ2-7; possibly TRBD2 for D (7 bases). V was clipped by 1 base and J by 4 bases, with 14 bases between them. The CDR3 runs 15 residues. Germline assignment: CDR1 SGHNT and CDR2 YENEEA. CDR3 in DNA: TGTGCCAGCAGCTTAGTCGGACTAGGGGGGTACGAGCAGTACTTC. Its translation: CASSLVGLGGYEQYF.

This clone appeared once. The V and J genes are TRBV5-6 and TRBJ1-5, with TRBD1 matching 8 bases. J gave up 7 bases and V 1 base, and 7 bases lay outside the gene matches. Germline CDR1 reads SGHDT; CDR2 reads YYEEEE. This CDR3 has 15 residues. For the CDR3, the DNA is TGTGCCAGCAGCTTGCGGACAGGGAAGCGACAGCCCCAGCATTTT. The encoded protein is CASSLRTGKRQPQHF.

The chain joins TRBV4-3 to TRBJ2-1; a weak D match, TRBD2 (6 bases). The ends were cut back, 2 bases at V and 4 bases at J, with 12 bases in the middle. Germline-derived CDR1 and CDR2 are LGHNA and YSLEER. This CDR3 is built from 15 residues. The CDR3 sequence: CASSQQGRGYNEQFF. The CDR3 DNA follows: TGCGCCAGCAGCCAACAAGGACGGGGGTACAATGAGCAGTTCTTC.

The sample holds a few counts of this clone. The rearrangement joins TRBV4-2 to TRBJ1-2; D is perhaps TRBD1 (6 bases). Germline-derived CDR1 and CDR2 are LGHNA and YNFKEQ. Deletions cut 0 bases from V and 7 bases from J, with 15 bases between. The CDR3 runs to 15 residues. As DNA, the CDR3 is TGTGCCAGCAGCCAAGATGAAGGGACCAGGGGTGGCTACACCTTC. It translates to CASSQDEGTRGGYTF.

The rearrangement joins TRBV19 to TRBJ1-1; no definite D call. This CDR3 has 14 residues. V was trimmed by 1 base and J by 4 bases, leaving 10 bases between them. Germline lookup yields CDR1 LNHDA and CDR2 SQIVND (reference sequence). CDR3 DNA sequence: TGTGCCAGTAGTATAGGATCGGAGGGCACTGAAGCTTTCTTT. Its translation: CASSIGSEGTEAFF.

CDR3 residues: CASSSPTGQETQYF. The CDR3 DNA sequence: TGCGCCAGCAGCTCCCCGACAGGACAAGAGACCCAGTACTTC. The gene calls are TRBV5-1 and TRBJ2-5; possibly TRBD1 for D (6 bases). There are 14 residues in the CDR3. V was cut by 3 bases and J by 2 bases, with 11 bases left in between. Per germline, CDR1 SGHRS and CDR2 YFSETQ. The full variable domain, rest sourced from reference TRBV5-1 and TRBJ2-5, is KAGVTQTPRYLIKTRGQQVTLSCSPISGHRSVSWYQQTPGQGLQFLFEYFSETQRNKGNFPGRFSGRQFSNSRSEMNVSTLELGDSALYLCASSSPTGQETQYFGPGTRLLVL.

V is TRBV7-2 and J is TRBJ2-3; D gene ambiguous. The V end was cut by 7 bases, the J end by 1 base, with 9 bases between. The germline gives CDR1 SGHTA, CDR2 FQGNSA. The CDR3 is 13 amino acids. The CDR3 spells CASTSIRTDTQYF. The CDR3, as DNA: TGTGCCAGCACCTCTATACGCACAGATACGCAGTATTTT.

The chain links TRBV27 to TRBJ1-6; TRBD1 agrees at 9 bases. From germline, CDR1 is MNHEY and CDR2 SMNVEV (reference sequence). The V and J ends lost 6 bases and 2 bases, in that order; junction bases with no gene match: 11. CDR3 length equals 18 residues. The CDR3 coding sequence is TGTGCCAGCAGGTTTAGGGACAGGGAAAGTCCCTATAATTCACCCCTCCACTTT. Protein: CASRFRDRESPYNSPLHF.

The chain has TRBV7-9 and TRBJ1-2; possibly TRBD1 for D (5 bases). V was pared by 5 bases and J by 2 bases, with 15 bases between. CDR1 and CDR2 (germline): SEHNR, FQNEAQ (reference sequence). The CDR3 runs 15 residues. The CDR3 DNA sequence: TGTGCCAGCAGCCGAGAGGAGGGGAGGAACTATGGCTACACCTTC. Translated: CASSREEGRNYGYTF.

V and J are TRBV28 and TRBJ2-5; maybe TRBD1 (5 bases). There are 17 residues in the CDR3. V was trimmed by 2 bases and J by 2 bases, leaving 18 bases between them. Germline V gene lookup returns CDR1 MDHEN and CDR2 SYDVKM. CDR3 in DNA: TGTGCCAGCAGTTTAGGTTCAAGGGGTAGTGGGCAAGAGACCCAGTACTTC. Protein sequence: CASSLGSRGSGQETQYF.

The chain couples TRBV7-2 to TRBJ2-5; a weak D match, TRBD2 (5 bases). CDR1 and CDR2 from the germline V gene are SGHTA and FQGNSA. CDR3 length equals 14 residues. Trimming removed 5 bases from V and 0 bases from J, with 10 bases in between. CDR3 in amino acids: CASSPTGNQETQYF. DNA for the CDR3: TGTGCCAGCAGCCCAACCGGGAACCAAGAGACCCAGTACTTC.

The CDR3 DNA follows: TGTGCCAGCAGCGTGGAGCTAGGGGCCGGGTCACCCCTCCACTTT. Amino acids: CASSVELGAGSPLHF. This rearrangement joins TRBV9 to TRBJ1-6; tentatively, D is TRBD1 (5 bases). Trimming removed 2 bases at V and 10 bases at J, with 16 bases between. Looked up from germline, CDR1 is SGDLS and CDR2 is YYNGEE. This CDR3 has 15 amino acids.

This chain joins TRBV6-2 or TRBV6-3 and TRBJ2-1; maybe TRBD1 (5 bases). V lost 5 bases, J lost 6 bases, and 14 bases lay in between. Germline CDR1 and CDR2: MNHEY and SVGEGT. CDR3 length: 14 residues. The CDR3 loop is CASSLTDSRNEQFF. The CDR3 DNA follows: TGTGCCAGCAGTCTGACAGACTCCCGCAATGAGCAGTTCTTC.

The CDR3 loop is CASTDRAWGETQYF. In nucleotides, the CDR3 is TGTGCCAGCACCGACAGAGCTTGGGGCGAGACCCAGTACTTC. This sequence joins TRBV5-8 and TRBJ2-5; D possibly corresponds to TRBD1 (5 bases). CDR3 length equals 14 residues. The V end lost 6 bases, the J end lost 5 bases, and 17 bases lay between the germline ends. Looked up from germline, CDR1 is SGHTS and CDR2 is YDEGEE.

The chain uses TRBV19 and TRBJ1-5, with no clear D. V lost 11 bases and J lost 7, with 18 bases in between. The germline CDR1 and CDR2 sequences are LNHDA and SQIVND (reference sequence). The CDR3 totals 13 residues. CDR3 coding DNA: TGTGCCGTCGGGGTTGGGGATAGGCAGCCCCAGCATTTT. Residues: CAVGVGDRQPQHF.

The chain uses TRBV7-6 and TRBJ1-2; 10 bases agree with TRBD1. From germline, CDR1 is SGHVS and CDR2 FNYEAQ. The CDR3 totals 17 residues. V lost 8 bases and J lost 0; bases outside the gene matches: 12. The CDR3 DNA follows: TGTGCCAGCGGGATTCCGGGACAGGGGCTTACTAACTATGGCTACACCTTC. Amino acid sequence: CASGIPGQGLTNYGYTF.

This clone turned up a few times. The chain couples TRBV11-1 to TRBJ1-1; the D is unclear. V shed 3 bases and J shed 4 bases, with 9 bases lying between them. Germline lookup yields CDR1 SGHAT and CDR2 FQDESV (reference sequence). The CDR3 consists of 13 residues. The CDR3, as DNA: TGTGCCAGCAGCTTTACGGGGAGCACTGAAGCTTTCTTT. This translates into CASSFTGSTEAFF.

The chain combines TRBV28 with TRBJ1-2, with 10 nucleotides matching TRBD1. The V and J ends lost 6 bases and 5 bases, in that order; junction bases with no gene match: 6. The CDR3 is 14 residues long. Germline CDR1 reads MDHEN; CDR2 reads SYDVKM. The chain's CDR3 is CASSVGQGRYGYTF. Written as DNA, the CDR3 is TGTGCCAGCAGCGTGGGACAGGGGAGGTATGGCTACACCTTC.

The chain recombines TRBV23-1 with TRBJ1-3; D perhaps matches TRBD1 (6 bases). TRBV23-1 is marked as an open reading frame, function uncertain. The CDR3 runs 17 residues. Trimming shortened V by 0 bases and J by 0 bases, and 12 bases separated the two germline ends. DNA of the CDR3: TGCGCCAGCAGTCAATCAACAGGGCCCTACTCTGGAAACACCATATATTTT. Translated, it gives CASSQSTGPYSGNTIYF.

The chain has TRBV27 and TRBJ2-1, with TRBD1 as a possible D gene (5 bases). CDR1 is MNHEY, CDR2 SMNVEV, per germline (reference sequence). There are 14 residues in the CDR3. V lost 1 base and J 4 bases, leaving 8 bases between the germline ends. The CDR3 sequence is CASSLWQGYNEQFF. The CDR3, as DNA: TGTGCCAGCAGTTTATGGCAGGGTTACAATGAGCAGTTCTTC.

This chain joins TRBV24-1 and TRBJ2-5; 7 bases agree with TRBD1. The germline CDR1 and CDR2 sequences are KGHDR and SFDVKD. CDR3 length: 15 residues. After removal of 2 bases from V and 2 bases from J, the junction contained 4 bases not matched to a gene. Here the CDR3 reads CATSDSTGLQETQYF. For the CDR3, the DNA is TGTGCCACCAGTGATTCGACAGGGTTGCAAGAGACCCAGTACTTC.

The rearrangement joins TRBV19 to TRBJ1-5; D may be TRBD1 (5 bases). The V gene lost 4 bases and the J gene lost 7 bases, with 14 bases spanning the gap. Per germline, CDR1 LNHDA and CDR2 SQIVND (reference sequence). The CDR3 is 14 amino acids. Here the CDR3 DNA reads TGTGCCAGTAGTACCGTCCAGGGTGAACAGCCCCAGCATTTT. Its translation is CASSTVQGEQPQHF.